The sequence of this TCR beta chain was determined in a study of circulating and synovial CD4+ cells in juvenile arthritis. Overall study results and limits: Vbeta family usage analysis did not detect the pathogenic-like versus bulk difference.

Libraries were prepared by immunoSEQ multiplex PCR; TCRdb keeps only in-frame clonotypes and omits some of them. The table includes fewer than 35,000 clones, 95% to 96% detected once. The table lists this clone with a few counts. Its antigen is as yet unknown. The TCR sequence derives from a human donor with juvenile idiopathic arthritis. The sample consisted of CD4+ T cells from blood.

Here the CDR3 reads CASSPGQGAYEQYF. The DNA for the CDR3 is TGTGCCAGCTCACCGGGACAGGGGGCTTACGAGCAGTACTTC. The V and J genes are TRBV18 and TRBJ2-7; TRBD1 agrees at 12 bases. CDR3 size: 14 residues. From germline, CDR1 is KGHSH and CDR2 LQKENI. V lost 3 bases, J lost 4 bases, and 1 base stayed unmatched.